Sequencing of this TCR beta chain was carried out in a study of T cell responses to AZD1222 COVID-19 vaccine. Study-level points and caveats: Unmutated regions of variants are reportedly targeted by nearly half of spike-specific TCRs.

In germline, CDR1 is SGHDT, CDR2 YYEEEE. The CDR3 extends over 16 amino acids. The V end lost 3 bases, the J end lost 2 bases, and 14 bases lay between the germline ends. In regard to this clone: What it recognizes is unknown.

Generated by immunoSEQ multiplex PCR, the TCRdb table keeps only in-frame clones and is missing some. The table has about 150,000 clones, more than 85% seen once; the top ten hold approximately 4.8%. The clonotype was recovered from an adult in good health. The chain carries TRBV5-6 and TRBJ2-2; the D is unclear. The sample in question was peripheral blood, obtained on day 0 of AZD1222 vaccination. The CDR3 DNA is TGTGCCAGCAGCTCTAGGTTAGCCCTCAACACCGGGGAGCTGTTTTTT. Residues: CASSSRLALNTGELFF.